Here is one T cell receptor beta chain with its context. Compared with the rest of its sample, this clonotype is medium-sized (0.01 to 0.1%). Its target antigen remains unknown. There are no base qualities to consult, and no much larger clone falls within one base. TCR beta CDR3 regions were amplified from RNA transcripts. A first-round RT-PCR of the TCR CDR3 used the HTBI primer set with the Qiagen OneStep RT-PCR kit. A second multiplex PCR round built the libraries, followed by size selection and purification. Paired-end sequencing of the libraries was performed with 100 bp reads on an Illumina HiSeq2000. The original methods were these. SOAPnuke was used to process the raw data, throwing out any read that contained adapters or uncalled bases, had a mean Phred below 15, or lacked an exact constant-primer or identifier match. COPE v1.2.5 was used to merge high-quality paired reads, and clonotypes were defined as unique nucleotide sequences. Clonotypes were aligned to IMGT TRBV, TRBD and TRBJ reference segments using MiTCR v1.1. The analysis included only V-J combinations with a frequency above 0.0001, which together covered 99% to 99.2% of the repertoires. A TCS score was defined as the ratio between F50 (clonal expansion) and ExV (chaos), using BLOSUM62-based TCRdist between CDR3 peptides within each V-J. Welch's t-statistics and random forest reduced roughly 540 V-J features to about 13, which were used in a naive Bayes classifier (R e1071). TCRdb reanalyzed the raw reads on its own, using fastp at Q25 for trimming and MiXCR for clone calling, and kept in-frame beta chains. Rows with one shared CDR3 protein collapse into an entry with the most common genes and DNA. The V and J calls and clone size come from TCRdb's table, not from the authors' own analysis. The sample records around 600,000 distinct CDR3 sequences, approximately 15% of which are singletons. In total, the top ten clones hold roughly 6.9% of the sample.

In the ophthalmopathy patients, disease was moderately to severely active, with a Clinical Activity Score of 3 or more, a NOSPECS grade of 4 or more, and a duration of less than 3 months. Exclusion was applied to patients with uncontrolled infections, other autoimmune diseases, pregnancy or lactation. Diagnoses relied on clinical symptoms, serum thyroxine and TRAb, thyroid ultrasound and orbital computed tomography. PBMCs were separated from approximately 10 ml of fresh peripheral blood using Ficoll-Paque density gradient centrifugation. Total RNA was extracted with Trizol reagent, and quality was checked on an Agilent 2100 Bioanalyzer. This sample is part of a study of T cells in Graves' hyperthyroidism and ophthalmopathy (dated by TCRdb to the late 2010s). Background for the entire study: Peripheral blood was collected at initial diagnosis, before any treatment. In addition, the study compared T-cell repertoires in thyroid tissue and in blood from roughly six Graves' hyperthyroidism patients. For training and testing, the 100 or so patients in the discovery cohort were randomly divided in a 7:3 ratio. A discovery cohort of roughly 100 patients, approximately 45 with Graves' ophthalmopathy and roughly 59 with stable Graves' hyperthyroidism, was used to find distinguishing TCR V-J signatures. After sampling, hyperthyroidism patients received methimazole starting at 30 mg daily, and ophthalmopathy patients received high-dose intravenous methylprednisolone. Whether ophthalmopathy could be predicted prospectively was tested in an independent validation cohort made up of roughly 19 hyperthyroidism patients plus 17 patients who later progressed to ophthalmopathy. The paper describes TCR Vbeta CDR3 sequencing of 140 or so peripheral blood samples, made up of 43 ophthalmopathy patients, roughly 75 hyperthyroidism patients and 17 progressor patients.

Study-wide findings and limitations: No statistical method was used to fix the sample size in advance, and group allocation was not hidden from the investigators. During validation, the model predicted progression to ophthalmopathy a median of about 6.5 months ahead of onset, with 70.59% sensitivity and around 73% specificity. Ophthalmopathy was separated from stable hyperthyroidism by a 13 V-J signature model, with 85% to 90% sensitivity and approximately 81% specificity obtained in cross-validation and 80%/75% obtained in testing. Most expanded thyroid clonotypes (frequency above 0.001) were also detected in blood, suggesting blood repertoires may reflect thyroid immune responses.

Via the germline V gene, CDR1 is SGHTA and CDR2 FQGNSA. The CDR3 measures 13 amino acids from cysteine to phenylalanine. The retained sequence is limited to the CDR3, 39 bases, with the frame set at the first base. The trim is 5 bases for V and 0 bases for J, with a gap of 6 bases between the germline ends. This receptor was taken from a woman between 18 and 29 years old with Graves' ophthalmopathy. The chain employs TRBV7-2 and TRBJ2-3, with no confident D gene call. Input material: blood. The CDR3 in this case is CASSVSSTDTQYF. The DNA is TGTGCCAGCAGCGTTAGTAGCACAGATACGCAGTATTTT.